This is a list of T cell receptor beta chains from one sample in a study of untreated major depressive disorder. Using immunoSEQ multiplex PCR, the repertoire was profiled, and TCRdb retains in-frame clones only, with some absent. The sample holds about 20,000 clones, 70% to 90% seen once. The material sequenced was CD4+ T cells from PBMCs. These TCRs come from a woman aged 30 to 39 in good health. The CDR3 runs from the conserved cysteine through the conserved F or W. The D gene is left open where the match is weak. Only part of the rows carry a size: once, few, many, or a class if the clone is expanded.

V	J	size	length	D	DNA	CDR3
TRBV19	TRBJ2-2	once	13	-	TGTGCCAGTTTCGGGACCCCGGAGGGGGAGCTGTTTTTT	CASFGTPEGELFF
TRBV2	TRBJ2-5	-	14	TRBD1	TGTGCCAGCAGTTGGCAGGGGGAACAAGAGACCCAGTACTTC	CASSWQGEQETQYF
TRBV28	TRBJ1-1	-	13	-	TGTGCCAGCAGACCCGACAGGAACACTGAAGCTTTCTTT	CASRPDRNTEAFF
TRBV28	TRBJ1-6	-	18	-	TGTGCCAGCAGTACCCCAACAGCAACAGGGTTTTTTAATTCACCCCTCCACTTT	CASSTPTATGFFNSPLHF
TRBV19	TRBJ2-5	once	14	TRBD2	TGTGCCACCGCGACAAGCGGGGACCAAGAGACCCAGTACTTC	CATATSGDQETQYF
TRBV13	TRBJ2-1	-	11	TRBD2	TGTGCCAGCAGCCTCACGGGGGGGCAGTTCTTC	CASSLTGGQFF
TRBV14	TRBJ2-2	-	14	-	TGTGCCAGCAGCCGATCGGGATTCACCGGGGAGCTGTTTTTT	CASSRSGFTGELFF
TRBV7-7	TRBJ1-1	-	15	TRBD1	TGTGCCAGCAGCTCCCGACAGGGTCTTTGCGCTGAAGCTTTCTTT	CASSSRQGLCAEAFF
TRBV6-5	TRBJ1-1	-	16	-	TGTGCCAGCAGTTACTCGTTAGACTTAGGGGACACTGAAGCTTTCTTT	CASSYSLDLGDTEAFF
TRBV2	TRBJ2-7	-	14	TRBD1	TGTGCCAGCATACTCGGACAGGGTTCCTACGAGCAGTACTTC	CASILGQGSYEQYF
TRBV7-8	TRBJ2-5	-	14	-	TGTGCCAGCAGCTTAGGAACAAATCAAGAGACCCAGTACTTC	CASSLGTNQETQYF
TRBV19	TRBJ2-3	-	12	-	TGTGCCAGTAGTATAAGGCCAGATACGCAGTATTTT	CASSIRPDTQYF
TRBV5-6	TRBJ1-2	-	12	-	TGTGCCAGCAGCTTTCAGGGTGGTGGCTACACCTTC	CASSFQGGGYTF
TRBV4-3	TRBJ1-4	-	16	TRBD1	TGCGCCAGCAGCCAGGGAGACAGGGACTTTAGTGAAAAACTGTTTTTT	CASSQGDRDFSEKLFF
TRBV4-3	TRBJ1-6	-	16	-	TGCGCCAGCAGCCGGAGCCGGGACATCTATAATTCACCCCTCCACTTT	CASSRSRDIYNSPLHF
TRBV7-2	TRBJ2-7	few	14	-	TGTGCCAGCAGCTTAGCGTCCGACCGAATCGAGCAGTACTTC	CASSLASDRIEQYF
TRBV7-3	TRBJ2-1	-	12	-	TGTGCCAGCAGCTTAAATCAGGGTGAGCAGTTCTTC	CASSLNQGEQFF
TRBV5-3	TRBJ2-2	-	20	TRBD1	TGTGCCAGAAGCCCGAGGCCGGGACAGGGGGCGCTCCCGAACACCGGGGAGCTGTTTTTT	CARSPRPGQGALPNTGELFF